This passage covers 20 T cell receptor beta chains from one sample sequenced in a study of cytomegalovirus exposure and HLA in healthy donors. Researchers ran the PCR with 60 Vbeta and 13 Jbeta primers. The data were produced by immunoSEQ multiplex PCR, yet TCRdb's version contains in-frame clones alone and is incomplete. The repertoire has some 250,000 clones, approximately 82% of them found once; the top ten carry about 8%. Sequencing was carried out using PBMCs. These receptors were obtained from a woman in her fifties or sixties in good health and CMV-seropositive.

The rearrangement uses TRBV7-9 and TRBJ1-2; no reliable D call. V shed 4 bases and J shed 10 bases, with 10 bases lying between them. In germline, CDR1 is SEHNR, CDR2 FQNEAQ (reference sequence). The CDR3 sequence is 11 residues long. CDR3 residues: CASSSPGLYTF. CDR3 DNA: TGTGCCAGCAGCTCCCCCGGACTCTACACCTTC.

This clone came up a few times. This chain joins TRBV19 and TRBJ1-5; TRBD1 matches 7 bases. The germline V gene has CDR1 LNHDA and CDR2 SQIVND (reference sequence). Trimming cost V 7 bases and J 2 bases; bases outside gene matches: 8. The CDR3 consists of 15 residues. CDR3 DNA sequence: TGTGCCAGTACCGCAGGGGGTCGGGGCAATCAGCCCCAGCATTTT. This encodes CASTAGGRGNQPQHF.

This clone has only a few counts. The chain links TRBV18 to TRBJ2-7, with D possibly matching TRBD2 (6 bases). V was shortened by 3 bases and J by 6 bases, with 15 bases between the two germline ends. The CDR3 has 14 residues. Germline V gene lookup returns CDR1 KGHSH and CDR2 LQKENI. The CDR3 region is CASSPEPTSAEQYF. Written as DNA, the CDR3 is TGTGCCAGCTCACCGGAGCCGACTAGTGCCGAGCAGTACTTC.

This rearrangement joins TRBV5-4 to TRBJ1-1; the D gene is possibly TRBD1 (6 bases). The CDR3 has 16 amino acids. V gave up 4 bases and J gave up 3 bases, with 19 bases separating them. The germline V gene encodes CDR1 SGHNT and CDR2 YYREEE (reference sequence). The chain's CDR3 is CASSTSQGYSHTEAFF. In DNA, the CDR3 is TGTGCCAGCAGCACCTCCCAGGGGTATTCTCACACTGAAGCTTTCTTT.

The chain joins TRBV5-1 to TRBJ1-1, with TRBD1 matching 8 bases. The CDR3 sequence is 16 residues long. The V and J ends lost 2 bases and 1 base, in that order; junction bases with no gene match: 7. CDR1 and CDR2 (germline): SGHRS, YFSETQ. The DNA for the CDR3 is TGCGCCAGCAGCTTAGACAGGGGAGAATGGAACACTGAAGCTTTCTTT. Translation: CASSLDRGEWNTEAFF. Complete variable domain (other parts from reference TRBV5-1 and TRBJ1-1): KAGVTQTPRYLIKTRGQQVTLSCSPISGHRSVSWYQQTPGQGLQFLFEYFSETQRNKGNFPGRFSGRQFSNSRSEMNVSTLELGDSALYLCASSLDRGEWNTEAFFGQGTRLTVV.

The chain links TRBV7-9 to TRBJ1-1; D ambiguous. The germline V gene encodes CDR1 SEHNR and CDR2 FQNEAQ (reference sequence). CDR3 length: 13 residues. With 1 base removed from V and 4 bases from J, the gap between germline ends came to 7 bases. CDR3 nucleotides: TGTGCCAGCAGCTTAGAAAGAGGCACTGAAGCTTTCTTT. Translation gives CASSLERGTEAFF.

The J gene is TRBJ1-5, the V gene TRBV6-4, with D perhaps matching TRBD1 (5 bases). Germline V lookup: CDR1 MRHNA, CDR2 SNTAGT. Deletions cut 7 bases from V and 4 bases from J, with 11 bases between. This CDR3 is 13 amino acids long. The CDR3: CASTRQLNQPQHF. The CDR3 nucleotides are TGTGCCAGCACTCGACAGTTAAATCAGCCCCAGCATTTT.

The chain couples TRBV28 to TRBJ1-5, with 9 bases lining up with TRBD1. Germline V CDR1 and CDR2: MDHEN, SYDVKM. The CDR3 contains 16 residues. J lost 1 base, V lost 3 bases, and 4 bases had no gene match. This chain's CDR3 is CASSLGTGHSNQPQHF. The CDR3 bases are TGTGCCAGCAGTTTGGGGACAGGGCACAGCAATCAGCCCCAGCATTTT.

This clone was counted a few times. V is TRBV11-3 and J is TRBJ2-3; 13 bases align to TRBD2. With 4 bases clipped from V and 0 bases from J, the junction kept 1 base outside the gene matches. Germline-derived CDR1 and CDR2 are SGHNT and YENEEA. The CDR3 runs to 16 residues. CDR3 protein: CASSSGLAGSTDTQYF. CDR3 in DNA: TGTGCCAGCAGCTCGGGACTAGCGGGGAGCACAGATACGCAGTATTTT.

This sequence joins TRBV13 and TRBJ1-1, with no clear D. Trimming stripped 5 bases from V and 4 bases from J, with 11 bases between. Germline V gene lookup returns CDR1 PRHDT and CDR2 FYEKMQ (reference sequence). The CDR3 contains 13 residues. DNA for the CDR3: TGTGCCAGCAGCCCCCCGCGGGCCACTGAAGCTTTCTTT. This encodes CASSPPRATEAFF.

The chain couples TRBV4-1 to TRBJ2-5, with TRBD2 identical over 12 bases. Germline loops: CDR1 MGHRA, CDR2 YSYEKL. With V trimmed by 4 bases and J by 5 bases, 14 bases remained unmatched. There are 18 residues in the CDR3. CDR3 protein: CASSLLLRLAGAVETQYF. The CDR3 DNA reads as TGCGCCAGCAGCCTTCTCCTTCGACTAGCGGGAGCAGTGGAGACCCAGTACTTC.

The chain couples TRBV7-3 to TRBJ2-1, with 11 bases matching TRBD2. The length of the CDR3 is 18 residues. Germline V gene data show CDR1 as SGHTA and CDR2 as FQGTGA. Germline trimming cut 1 base from V and 7 bases from J; bases unmatched to any gene: 12. CDR3 sequence (DNA): TGTGCCAGCAGCTTAATGGTATACACTAGCGGGAGCGAGAATGAGCAGTTCTTC. Translating gives CASSLMVYTSGSENEQFF.

The rearrangement joins TRBV27 to TRBJ2-3; 9 bases are shared with TRBD1. The trim removed 7 bases at V and 4 bases at J, leaving 9 bases unmatched. The germline CDR1 and CDR2 sequences are MNHEY and SMNVEV (reference sequence). This CDR3 has 15 residues. CDR3 DNA sequence: TGTGCCAGCAAAGTGGAGACAGGGGGTTCAGATACGCAGTATTTT. This gives the protein CASKVETGGSDTQYF.

A few counts support this clone. This sequence joins TRBV7-9 and TRBJ1-4, with TRBD1 matching 10 bases. J was trimmed by 12 bases and V by 4 bases; bases with no gene match: 11. Germline loops: CDR1 SEHNR, CDR2 FQNEAQ (reference sequence). This CDR3 is 15 amino acids long. Written as DNA, the CDR3 is TGTGCCAGCAGCTCCACCGGGACAGGGGTATGGGAACTGTTTTTT. It specifies CASSSTGTGVWELFF.

The chain has TRBV28 and TRBJ2-1; 7 bases align to TRBD2. The J segment lost 4 bases and the V segment lost 3 bases, leaving 12 bases of the junction unmatched. This CDR3 region has 17 residues. Germline V gene data show CDR1 as MDHEN and CDR2 as SYDVKM. DNA of the CDR3: TGTGCCAGCAGTTTTTCAGGCCAGGGCGGGAGATACAATGAGCAGTTCTTC. Translating gives CASSFSGQGGRYNEQFF. The variable domain in full, with the rest retrieved from reference TRBV28 and TRBJ2-1, is DVKVTQSSRYLVKRTGEKVFLECVQDMDHENMFWYRQDPGLGLRLIYFSYDVKMKEKGDIPEGYSVSREKKERFSLILESASTNQTSMYLCASSFSGQGGRYNEQFFGPGTRLTVL.

CDR3 sequence: CASSQGAELKPYEQYF. DNA for the CDR3: TGCGCCAGCAGCCAAGGAGCCGAGCTCAAGCCCTACGAGCAGTACTTC. V usage is TRBV4-1 and J usage is TRBJ2-5; D call uncertain. TRBJ2-7 explains the end of the DNA better; the J call may be wrong. From germline, CDR1 is MGHRA and CDR2 YSYEKL. CDR3 length equals 16 residues.

The gene calls are TRBV5-1 and TRBJ2-1; TRBD2 might be the D (5 bases). Trimming took off 5 bases at V and 5 bases at J, with 17 bases between the two ends. The germline V gene has CDR1 SGHRS and CDR2 YFSETQ. The CDR3 totals 15 residues. The CDR3 region has the DNA TGCGCCAGCAGTCAAGAGGGCGGGCAGAACAATGAGCAGTTCTTC. Translating gives CASSQEGGQNNEQFF.

The V and J genes are TRBV19 and TRBJ1-1; D unresolved. CDR3 size: 14 residues. With 5 bases removed from V and 0 bases from J, the gap between germline ends came to 10 bases. Germline assignment: CDR1 LNHDA and CDR2 SQIVND (reference sequence). As DNA, the CDR3 is TGTGCCAGTAGTCCTCGGTTCATGAACACTGAAGCTTTCTTT. Its protein is CASSPRFMNTEAFF.

This clone was observed a handful of times. V and J are TRBV9 and TRBJ1-5, with D unclear. V lost 0 bases and J lost 5, with 6 bases in between. The germline V gene encodes CDR1 SGDLS and CDR2 YYNGEE. The CDR3 loop spans 13 amino acids. CDR3 in DNA: TGTGCCAGCAGCGTAGGGCTGGATCAGCCCCAGCATTTT. Residues: CASSVGLDQPQHF.

This clone has just a few counts. This chain uses TRBV5-4 with TRBJ1-1; 8 bases are shared with TRBD1. Per germline, CDR1 SGHNT and CDR2 YYREEE (reference sequence). V shed 4 bases and J 8 bases; nucleotides not matched to a gene: 4. The CDR3 is made up of 12 amino acids. The CDR3 bases are TGTGCCAGCAGCATCGGACAGGGCGAAGCTTTCTTT. Amino acids: CASSIGQGEAFF.